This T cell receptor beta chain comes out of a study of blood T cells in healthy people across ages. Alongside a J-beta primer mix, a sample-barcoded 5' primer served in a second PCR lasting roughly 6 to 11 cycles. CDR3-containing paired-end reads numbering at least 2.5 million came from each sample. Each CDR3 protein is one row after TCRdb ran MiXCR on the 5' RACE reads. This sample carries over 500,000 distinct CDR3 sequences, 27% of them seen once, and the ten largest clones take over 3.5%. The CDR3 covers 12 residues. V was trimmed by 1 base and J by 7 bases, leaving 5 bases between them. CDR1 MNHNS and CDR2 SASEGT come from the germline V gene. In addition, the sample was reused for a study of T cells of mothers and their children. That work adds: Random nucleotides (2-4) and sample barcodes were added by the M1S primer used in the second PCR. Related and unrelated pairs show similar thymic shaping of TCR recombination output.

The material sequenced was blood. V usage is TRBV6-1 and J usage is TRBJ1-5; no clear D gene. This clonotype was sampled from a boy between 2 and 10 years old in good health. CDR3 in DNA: TGTGCCAGCAGTGAAGTCCGGCAGCCCCAGCATTTT. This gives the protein CASSEVRQPQHF.